This entry lists 30 T cell receptor beta chains sequenced from one sample in a study of OX40 agonist ivuxolimab in advanced cancers. Assay used: immunoSEQ multiplex PCR; TCRdb lists only in-frame clones, some missing. The top ten hold around 1.9% of the sample, which has over 55,000 clones, 80% to 90% seen once. The sequencing used CD4+ or CD8+ T cells sorted from blood, collected in a trial of the OX40 agonist ivuxolimab. The receptor source for this set is an adult with an advanced solid tumor such as melanoma, head and neck, liver or kidney cancer.

The gene calls are TRBV7-3 and TRBJ2-1, with 7 bases that match TRBD2. This CDR3 region has 15 residues. The germline V gene has CDR1 SGHTA and CDR2 FQGTGA. Trimming cost V 4 bases and J 4 bases; bases outside gene matches: 7. CDR3 region: CASSSGTTTYNEQFF. The CDR3 nucleotides read TGTGCCAGCAGCTCCGGGACTACGACGTACAATGAGCAGTTCTTC.

The chain couples TRBV2 to TRBJ2-1; D is ambiguous. Per germline, CDR1 SNHLY and CDR2 FYNNEI. The ends were cut back, 2 bases at V and 7 bases at J, with 15 bases in the middle. The CDR3 runs 15 residues. CDR3 sequence: CASSESRSLWNEQFF. CDR3 coding DNA: TGTGCCAGCAGTGAATCTCGAAGTCTTTGGAATGAGCAGTTCTTC. The whole variable domain, remainder taken from reference TRBV2 and TRBJ2-1, is EPEVTQTPSHQVTQMGQEVILRCVPISNHLYFYWYRQILGQKVEFLVSFYNNEISEKSEIFDDQFSVERPDGSNFTLKIRSTKLEDSAMYFCASSESRSLWNEQFFGPGTRLTVL.

This chain joins TRBV19 and TRBJ2-5; no clear D gene. CDR1 LNHDA and CDR2 SQIVND come from the germline V gene (reference sequence). The V gene lost 0 bases and the J gene lost 3 bases, with 8 bases spanning the gap. CDR3 size: 14 residues. CDR3 loop: CASSIDTEEETQYF. The CDR3 DNA reads as TGTGCCAGTAGTATAGATACAGAAGAAGAGACCCAGTACTTC.

The CDR3 loop is CASSTQGVSEGNQPQHF. The CDR3, as DNA: TGTGCCAGTAGTACCCAGGGGGTTTCGGAGGGGAATCAGCCCCAGCATTTT. The chain employs TRBV19 and TRBJ1-5, with 7 bases identical to TRBD1. The CDR3 contains 17 residues. Trimming cost V 4 bases and J 4 bases; bases outside gene matches: 13. The germline CDR1 and CDR2 sequences are LNHDA and SQIVND (reference sequence).

The V call is TRBV29-1, the J call TRBJ1-2; no definite D call. Trimming removed 0 bases at V and 8 bases at J, with 13 bases between. This CDR3 is 13 amino acids long. CDR1 is SQVTM, CDR2 ANQGSEA, per germline. CDR3 loop: CSVEETPSGGYTF. CDR3 nucleotide sequence: TGCAGCGTTGAAGAGACACCGAGCGGAGGCTACACCTTC.

The chain links TRBV6-5 to TRBJ2-1, with 9 bases that match TRBD2. The CDR3 spans 15 residues. Per the germline V gene, CDR1 is MNHEY and CDR2 is SVGAGI. V lost 7 bases and J lost 8; bases outside the gene matches: 12. The CDR3 DNA reads as TGTGCCAGCATGAGCGGGAGGTCGGGTAGCGATGAGCAGTTCTTC. Translation: CASMSGRSGSDEQFF.

The chain has TRBV27 and TRBJ1-1, with D uncertain. Germline V gene data show CDR1 as MNHEY and CDR2 as SMNVEV (reference sequence). The CDR3 extends over 14 amino acids. Trimming removed 6 bases at V and 4 bases at J, with 15 bases between. CDR3 coding DNA: TGTGCCAGCAGGGGTTTTGGGGAAGGCACTGAAGCTTTCTTT. It yields the protein CASRGFGEGTEAFF.

The J gene is TRBJ2-7, the V gene TRBV5-1; D might be TRBD2 (6 bases). CDR3 length: 15 residues. Trimming shortened V by 0 bases and J by 11 bases, and 21 bases separated the two germline ends. In germline, CDR1 is SGHRS, CDR2 YFSETQ. In nucleotides, the CDR3 is TGCGCCAGCAGCTTGGCCGGAGTGGAGGGCGGGGTGAAGTACTTC. It translates to CASSLAGVEGGVKYF.

V is TRBV7-9 and J is TRBJ2-7; D remains unclear. Germline V gives CDR1 SEHNR, CDR2 FQNEAQ (reference sequence). The CDR3 sequence is 14 residues long. V was pared by 2 bases and J by 4 bases, with 12 bases between. CDR3 amino acids: CASSLRESFYEQYF. CDR3 in DNA: TGTGCCAGCAGCTTACGCGAGAGTTTTTACGAGCAGTACTTC.

Remarks on this clone: Other nucleotide sequences from this sample produce the same CDR3. The rearrangement joins TRBV5-6 to TRBJ2-7; no definite D call. V lost 7 bases, J lost 0 bases, and 8 bases lay in between. CDR3 size: 12 residues. Germline CDR1 and CDR2: SGHDT and YYEEEE. The CDR3 region is CASSGDSYEQYF. CDR3 DNA: TGTGCCAGCTCCGGAGACTCCTACGAGCAGTACTTC.

The chain joins TRBV28 to TRBJ1-1; TRBD1 aligns across 7 bases. Germline-derived CDR1 and CDR2 are MDHEN and SYDVKM. Trimming at V came to 10 bases and at J to 6 bases, leaving 8 bases not matched to a gene. CDR3 length equals 12 residues. The CDR3 protein is CAIVDRVAEAFF. DNA of the CDR3: TGTGCCATCGTAGACAGGGTGGCTGAAGCTTTCTTT.

J is TRBJ1-1 and V is TRBV7-2, with a possible D match to TRBD1 (5 bases). Germline CDR1 SGHTA, CDR2 FQGNSA. V lost 5 bases to trimming and J lost 4 bases, with 14 bases between them. The CDR3 sequence is 14 residues long. The CDR3 coding sequence is TGTGCCAGCAGCCAATCTGGGGGGAGCACTGAAGCTTTCTTT. It encodes CASSQSGGSTEAFF.

This chain uses TRBV7-6 with TRBJ2-7; TRBD1 agrees at 8 bases. Germline lookup yields CDR1 SGHVS and CDR2 FNYEAQ. The ends lost 1 base at V and 6 bases at J; junction bases unmatched: 8. CDR3 length: 15 amino acids. Here the CDR3 reads CASSLEGTGLSEQYF. The DNA for the CDR3 is TGTGCCAGCAGCTTAGAGGGGACAGGCCTCTCCGAGCAGTACTTC.

The chain is built from TRBV7-2 and TRBJ2-6, with D unresolved. The V gene lost 3 bases and the J gene lost 0 bases, with 9 bases spanning the gap. The CDR3 runs 16 residues. Per germline, CDR1 SGHTA and CDR2 FQGNSA. The CDR3 nucleotides are TGTGCCAGCAGCTTCCCCGGGTCCTCTGGGGCCAACGTCCTGACTTTC. Translated: CASSFPGSSGANVLTF.

The V and J genes are TRBV28 and TRBJ2-6; D unresolved. The V and J ends lost 9 bases and 0 bases respectively, with 6 bases between them. The germline gives CDR1 MDHEN, CDR2 SYDVKM. The CDR3 has 13 residues. As DNA, the CDR3 is TGTGCCAGTTACCACTCTGGGGCCAACGTCCTGACTTTC. This sequence encodes CASYHSGANVLTF.

The chain joins TRBV7-6 to TRBJ1-3; D unclear. The CDR3 totals 14 residues. Germline CDR1 is SGHVS and CDR2 is FNYEAQ. V dropped 1 base and J dropped 0 bases, with 4 bases sitting between them. CDR3 nucleotides: TGTGCCAGCAGCTTAGGGAACTCTGGAAACACCATATATTTT. Translated: CASSLGNSGNTIYF. The full variable domain, completed using reference TRBV7-6 and TRBJ1-3, is GAGVSQSPRYKVTKRGQDVALRCDPISGHVSLYWYRQALGQGPEFLTYFNYEAQQDKSGLPNDRFSAERPEGSISTLTIQRTEQRDSAMYRCASSLGNSGNTIYFGEGSWLTVV.

The V gene is TRBV5-1, the J gene TRBJ2-3, with D possibly TRBD1 on 5 matching bases. The germline V and J ends were trimmed by 1 base and 3 bases, with 9 bases remaining between them. Germline V gene data show CDR1 as SGHRS and CDR2 as YFSETQ. CDR3 length equals 14 residues. CDR3 sequence (DNA): TGCGCCAGCAGCTTGAGACAGAATACAGATACGCAGTATTTT. This encodes CASSLRQNTDTQYF.

The gene calls are TRBV28 and TRBJ2-1; 9 bases map to TRBD1. The germline gives CDR1 MDHEN, CDR2 SYDVKM. This CDR3 is 13 amino acids long. V shed 2 bases, J shed 12 bases, and the junction held 5 bases outside the gene matches. CDR3: CASSLPTGGAQFF. CDR3 nucleotide sequence: TGTGCCAGCAGTTTACCTACAGGGGGCGCGCAGTTCTTC.

V is TRBV5-1 and J is TRBJ2-3; a possible D gene is TRBD2 (6 bases). Germline V CDR1 and CDR2: SGHRS, YFSETQ. The CDR3 loop spans 10 amino acids. The V end lost 5 bases, the J end lost 8 bases, and 6 bases lay between the germline ends. The DNA of the CDR3 is TGCGCCAGCAGGGGGGGTACGCAGTATTTT. This gives the protein CASRGGTQYF.

This clone was picked up a small number of times. The gene calls are TRBV19 and TRBJ1-2; D is uncertain. V lost 4 bases, J lost 4 bases, and 16 bases lay in between. The CDR3 has 15 amino acids. From germline, CDR1 is LNHDA and CDR2 SQIVND (reference sequence). The CDR3 DNA follows: TGTGCCAGTAGTACCCCGGTTGCGGCCCCCTATGGCTACACCTTC. Protein product: CASSTPVAAPYGYTF.

The chain combines TRBV7-8 with TRBJ2-5, with D uncertain. CDR1 is SGHVS, CDR2 FQNEAQ, per germline. This CDR3 spans 14 amino acids. V lost 0 bases and J 1 base, leaving 6 bases between the germline ends. DNA of the CDR3: TGTGCCAGCAGCTTAGCCGGTAGCCAAGAGACCCAGTACTTC. Translated, it gives CASSLAGSQETQYF.

This clone was counted once. This chain uses TRBV15 with TRBJ2-1; 8 positions agree with TRBD2. After removal of 8 bases from V and 7 bases from J, the junction contained 10 bases not matched to a gene. The CDR3 is made up of 14 amino acids. CDR1 and CDR2 (germline): LNHNV, YYDKDF (reference sequence). CDR3 loop: CATRRSGGGNEQFF. The CDR3 region has the DNA TGTGCCACCCGCCGGAGCGGGGGAGGGAATGAGCAGTTCTTC.

This clone appeared a few times. The rearrangement joins TRBV6-5 to TRBJ1-1, with D possibly being TRBD1 (5 bases). Trimming shortened V by 4 bases and J by 1 base, and 7 bases separated the two germline ends. Looked up from germline, CDR1 is MNHEY and CDR2 is SVGAGI. The CDR3 spans 13 residues. The CDR3 region has the DNA TGTGCCAGCAGTTGGGGACGGAACACTGAAGCTTTCTTT. Its translation: CASSWGRNTEAFF.

This chain uses TRBV15 with TRBJ1-6; TRBD1 agrees at 7 bases. The J segment lost 7 bases and the V segment lost 5 bases, leaving 8 bases of the junction unmatched. The CDR3 extends over 15 amino acids. Germline V gene sequence: CDR1 LNHNV, CDR2 YYDKDF (reference sequence). The CDR3 reads CATSEGDRKNSPLHF. In DNA, the CDR3 is TGTGCCACCAGCGAAGGGGACAGAAAAAATTCACCCCTCCACTTT.

The chain carries TRBV18 and TRBJ2-3; D unresolved. Trimming stripped 2 bases from V and 5 bases from J, with 11 bases between. Germline loops: CDR1 KGHSH, CDR2 LQKENI. The CDR3 covers 14 residues. CDR3 loop: CASSPTPAQDTQYF. The DNA for the CDR3 is TGTGCCAGCTCACCAACCCCGGCCCAAGATACGCAGTATTTT.

The chain links TRBV9 to TRBJ2-1, with D tentatively TRBD2 (6 bases). Germline CDR1 SGDLS, CDR2 YYNGEE. This CDR3 has 16 amino acids. V lost 0 bases and J lost 6, with 16 bases in between. For the CDR3, the DNA is TGTGCCAGCAGCGTAGGGGGACGGGAGAGGGGCAATGAGCAGTTCTTC. It translates to CASSVGGRERGNEQFF.

The chain links TRBV4-1 to TRBJ2-7, with 7 bases aligning to TRBD2. CDR1 MGHRA and CDR2 YSYEKL come from the germline V gene. Germline trimming cut 10 bases from V and 7 bases from J; bases unmatched to any gene: 16. The CDR3 extends over 14 amino acids. CDR3 loop: CAIRNCGSGWEQYF. The CDR3 coding sequence is TGCGCCATACGGAACTGCGGGAGTGGCTGGGAGCAGTACTTC.

The chain is built from TRBV6-1 and TRBJ2-3, with TRBD1 matching over 8 bases. From germline, CDR1 is MNHNS and CDR2 SASEGT. Losses at the gene ends were 5 bases for V and 2 bases for J; bases not matched to a gene: 3. The CDR3 consists of 14 residues. The CDR3 DNA reads as TGTGCCAGCAGTTCACAGGGGGACACAGATACGCAGTATTTT. Translated: CASSSQGDTDTQYF.

V usage is TRBV5-1 and J usage is TRBJ2-2, with TRBD1 identical over 9 bases. CDR1 SGHRS and CDR2 YFSETQ come from the germline V gene. The CDR3 covers 16 residues. With V trimmed by 5 bases and J by 4 bases, 9 bases remained unmatched. DNA of the CDR3: TGCGCCAGCAGTGACAGGGGGAGGCGACGCACCGGGGAGCTGTTTTTT. Its protein is CASSDRGRRRTGELFF.

J is TRBJ2-7 and V is TRBV18, with 7 bases that match TRBD1. The CDR3 consists of 15 residues. Germline V gene data show CDR1 as KGHSH and CDR2 as LQKENI. Trimming took 2 bases from V and 3 from J; bases not matched to a gene: 7. The CDR3 here is CASSPIRQGHYEQYF. CDR3 bases: TGTGCCAGCTCACCAATCCGACAGGGCCACTACGAGCAGTACTTC.